These 15 T cell receptor beta chains share one sample of origin, sequenced in a study of cytomegalovirus exposure and HLA in healthy donors (dated by TCRdb to between 2016 and 2019). Library preparation was by the immunoSEQ multiplex PCR assay. Not all clones reach the TCRdb copy of this immuneACCESS table, which keeps in-frame sequences only. Checked studies attribute under half of the gap to unresolved V genes and leave the rest unexplained. This sample is represented by about 190,000 clones; about 82% of them were singletons. The ten top clones hold more than 1.1% of the sample. The sample taken for sequencing was PBMCs. All receptors come from a woman aged 18 to 35 in good health and CMV-seronegative.

This clone was counted between two and nine times. The V gene is TRBV9, the J gene TRBJ1-2; 7 nucleotides line up with TRBD1. The CDR3 is made up of 14 amino acids. Germline CDR1 SGDLS, CDR2 YYNGEE. The trim removed 0 bases at V and 8 bases at J, leaving 7 bases unmatched. The CDR3 DNA reads TGTGCCAGCAGCGTAGGGGACAGCAGCAGAGGCTACACCTTC. It codes for CASSVGDSSRGYTF.

This clone was counted a single time. V and J are TRBV19 and TRBJ1-3; the match to TRBD1 covers 12 bases. J lost 3 bases, V lost 7 bases, and 13 bases had no gene match. CDR1 and CDR2 from the germline V gene are LNHDA and SQIVND (reference sequence). This CDR3 is 18 amino acids long. CDR3 in DNA: TGTGCCAGTACCACCGGGACAGGGGGCTTTCTTGATGGAAACACCATATATTTT. Its protein product is CASTTGTGGFLDGNTIYF.

This chain connects TRBV5-5 to TRBJ1-2; D is ambiguous. Germline loops: CDR1 SGHKS, CDR2 YYEKEE (reference sequence). With 4 bases removed from V and 4 bases from J, the gap between germline ends came to 11 bases. The CDR3 is 13 amino acids. For the CDR3, the DNA is TGTGCCAGCAGCGATGGAGGGTCCTATGGCTACACCTTC. This gives the protein CASSDGGSYGYTF.

The chain joins TRBV6-5 to TRBJ2-1; no clear D gene. The CDR3 contains 13 residues. V was shortened by 10 bases and J by 2 bases, with 12 bases between the two germline ends. Germline V gene sequence: CDR1 MNHEY, CDR2 SVGAGI. This CDR3 is CATSGVPYNEQFF. The CDR3 DNA reads TGTGCCACCTCCGGAGTCCCCTACAATGAGCAGTTCTTC.

V is TRBV4-2 and J is TRBJ2-1; 16 bases are a match to TRBD2. J was trimmed by 8 bases and V by 4 bases; bases with no gene match: 5. CDR1 and CDR2 from the germline V gene are LGHNA and YNFKEQ. The CDR3 extends over 16 amino acids. CDR3: CASSPVGTSGRDEQFF. CDR3 sequence (DNA): TGTGCCAGCAGCCCGGTTGGGACTAGCGGGAGGGATGAGCAGTTCTTC.

In this sample, this clone turned up a few times. This chain connects TRBV20-1 to TRBJ1-1; D gene unclear. The length of the CDR3 is 8 residues. Trimming took 6 bases from V and 11 from J, leaving 7 bases between them. CDR1 is DFQATT, CDR2 SNEGSKA, per germline (reference sequence). CDR3 nucleotides: TGCAGTGCCAACGGGGCTTTCTTT. It specifies CSANGAFF.

This clone has more than one count but fewer than ten. The chain combines TRBV25-1 with TRBJ1-2; 7 bases match TRBD1. Germline CDR1 reads MGHDK; CDR2 reads SYGVNS. This CDR3 comprises 13 residues. Trimming cost V 3 bases and J 6 bases; bases outside gene matches: 4. CDR3 protein: CASSETGHNGYTF. In DNA, the CDR3 is TGTGCCAGCAGTGAGACAGGGCACAATGGCTACACCTTC.

This clone was observed at least ten times. V gene TRBV6-4 combines with J gene TRBJ2-1; 9 nucleotides align to TRBD2. Germline values: CDR1 MRHNA, CDR2 SNTAGT. V was clipped by 3 bases and J by 7 bases; unmatched bases: 7. CDR3 length: 15 amino acids. CDR3 sequence reads: CASSEMGGGANEQFF. The CDR3 DNA is TGTGCCAGCAGTGAAATGGGCGGGGGGGCAAATGAGCAGTTCTTC.

The V call is TRBV23-1, the J call TRBJ2-7; D is possibly TRBD1 (5 bases). TRBV23-1 is filed as an ORF, its function uncertain. There are 15 residues in the CDR3. Trimming removed 4 bases from V and 4 bases from J, with 17 bases in between. CDR3 residues: CASSLRQGSLYEQYF. CDR3 sequence (DNA): TGCGCCAGCAGTCTTCGGCAGGGCTCCCTATACGAGCAGTACTTC.

This clone was seen once. The J gene is TRBJ2-5, the V gene TRBV2, with TRBD2 identical over 10 bases. The germline V gene has CDR1 SNHLY and CDR2 FYNNEI. V shed 3 bases and J 5 bases; nucleotides not matched to a gene: 6. The CDR3 runs 15 residues. Here the CDR3 DNA reads TGTGCCAGCAGTGAGCAGCGGGGGGGCCTCGAGACCCAGTACTTC. Encoded protein: CASSEQRGGLETQYF.

This clone was counted a few times. The CDR3 nucleotides are TGTGCCAGCAGCCCACAGGACAGCTTGGGGACCCAGTACTTC. Protein product: CASSPQDSLGTQYF. V and J are TRBV11-3 and TRBJ2-5; the D gene is possibly TRBD1 (6 bases). V was trimmed by 5 bases and J by 7 bases, leaving 17 bases between them. Germline lookup yields CDR1 SGHNT and CDR2 YENEEA. CDR3 length: 14 amino acids.

This chain links TRBV30 with TRBJ2-1; 7 bases line up with TRBD2. The CDR3 extends over 16 amino acids. V trimming: 0 bases; J trimming: 1 base; junction bases outside the gene matches: 6. The germline gives CDR1 GTSNPN, CDR2 SVGIG (reference sequence). The CDR3, as DNA: TGTGCCTGGAGTGTAGGGCTAGCGGAATCCTACAATGAGCAGTTCTTC. Its protein is CAWSVGLAESYNEQFF.

This clone is a singleton in its sample. The chain is built from TRBV5-1 and TRBJ2-2, with TRBD1 identical over 12 bases. J lost 6 bases, V lost 5 bases, and 5 bases had no gene match. Per germline, CDR1 SGHRS and CDR2 YFSETQ. This CDR3 has 15 amino acids. The CDR3 region has the DNA TGCGCCAGCAGGCCGGGACAGGGGGCTTCCGGGGAGCTGTTTTTT. Its translation: CASRPGQGASGELFF.

The genes are TRBV5-1 and TRBJ2-3, with TRBD2 as a possible D gene (7 bases). The V end was cut by 3 bases, the J end by 0 bases, with 11 bases between. This CDR3 spans 15 amino acids. Germline V CDR1 and CDR2: SGHRS, YFSETQ. Here the CDR3 reads CASSSGGQSTDTQYF. The CDR3 bases are TGCGCCAGCAGCTCCGGGGGGCAGAGCACAGATACGCAGTATTTT. Full variable domain (outside the CDR3, taken from reference TRBV5-1 and TRBJ2-3): KAGVTQTPRYLIKTRGQQVTLSCSPISGHRSVSWYQQTPGQGLQFLFEYFSETQRNKGNFPGRFSGRQFSNSRSEMNVSTLELGDSALYLCASSSGGQSTDTQYFGPGTRLTVL.

A single count supports this clone. The chain recombines TRBV4-1 with TRBJ2-5; 12 nucleotides agree with TRBD2. The CDR3 consists of 17 residues. With V trimmed by 1 base and J by 4 bases, 7 bases remained unmatched. Germline-derived CDR1 and CDR2 are MGHRA and YSYEKL. The CDR3 nucleotides are TGCGCCAGCAGCCAAGTCGGAGAGACTAGCGGGGGAGAGACCCAGTACTTC. It codes for CASSQVGETSGGETQYF.